This section outlines one TCR beta chain sequence together with its context. The antigen it binds to is not known. The junction and the germline gene differ at one end; a read error may be behind it. This entry belongs to a study of T-cell reconstitution after alpha-beta-depleted transplantation in children (dated by TCRdb to 2016 to 2017). Regarding the research as a whole: Using TCR repertoire profiling, the study followed T-cell immune reconstitution in a quantitative way in children after TCRalphabeta/CD19-depleted allogeneic hematopoietic cell transplantation. General findings and caveats noted by the study authors: The apparently early alphabetaT-cell count recovery about two months after transplant was reportedly dependent on only several hundred rapidly expanded clones derived from non-depleted graft cells. The frequencies of hyperexpanded clones fell over the following months, and after one year, T-cell counts and TCRbeta diversity were mostly attributed to newly produced T cells. The high TCRbeta diversity at day 60 in some patients was ascribed to recipient T cells and intrathymic progenitors that had survived conditioning.

Sample treatment or condition, as interpreted from the label and publication: allogeneic hematopoietic cell transplantation with graft depleted of TCRalphabeta T cells and CD19 B cells. Transplant recipients were children who received TCRalphabeta/CD19-depleted allogeneic hematopoietic cell grafts. Libraries were made using PCR. The sample was run on an Illumina HiSeq 2500. To normalize quantification of the TCRbeta repertoire, the TCR libraries were built with molecular barcoding that relied on unique molecular identifiers. The public reads were quality trimmed at Q25 with fastp and then assembled into clones with MiXCR by TCRdb, keeping productive beta chains. CDR3 protein duplicates are merged, each entry listing the most common genes and DNA. This sample is represented by 65,000 to 85,000 distinct CDR3 sequences; roughly 10% of them were singletons. Less than 15% of the sample comes from the top ten.

The germline V gene (reference sequence) supplies CDR1 LGHDT and CDR2 YNNKEL. The CDR3 runs 13 residues from the cysteine to the phenylalanine. The retained sequence is limited to the CDR3, 39 bases, with the frame set at the first base. The chain employs TRBV3-1 and TRBJ2-5; the best D guess is TRBD1, with 5 bases matching. Source: PBMCs, taken before TCRalphabeta/CD19-depleted stem cell transplant. The clonotype was recovered from a boy younger than 18 with acute myeloid leukemia, due to receive a stem cell transplant. The CDR3 protein is CATSKVRAKTQYF. The nucleotides read TGTGCCACCAGCAAAGTCAGGGCAAAGACCCAGTACTTC.